The 23 T cell receptor beta chains given below trace back to one sample, sequenced in a study of CD8 T cells in ankylosing spondylitis. One entry per CDR3 protein results from TCRdb running MiXCR on the 5' RACE reads. The sample consists of roughly 450,000 distinct CDR3 sequences, 20% to 30% of them appearing once. No antigen is known for these receptors. Overall study results and limits: A motif of eight highly homologous TCR beta variants was seen as apparently characteristic of ankylosing spondylitis blood.

The material sequenced was blood, either unsorted or a sorted T cell fraction (not recorded which). The origin of the receptors is a male donor with ankylosing spondylitis.

The V gene is TRBV14, the J gene TRBJ1-1; D gene uncertain. Germline loops: CDR1 SGHDN, CDR2 FVKESK. Trimming shortened V by 2 bases and J by 6 bases, and 16 bases separated the two germline ends. This CDR3 comprises 15 residues. Here the CDR3 DNA reads TGTGCCAGCAGCCAACGGATCGAGCCCGGCGCTGAAGCTTTCTTT. This gives the protein CASSQRIEPGAEAFF.

This clonotype was observed a few times. V is TRBV12-3 or TRBV12-4 and J is TRBJ1-4, with D unclear. V was pared by 6 bases and J by 5 bases, with 7 bases between. The CDR3 runs 12 residues. For the CDR3, the DNA is TGTGCCAGCAGCTCTATAAATGAAAAACTGTTTTTT. Translated, it gives CASSSINEKLFF.

This clonotype turned up a few times. The chain carries TRBV5-1 and TRBJ2-7, with no clear D. V gave up 3 bases and J gave up 4 bases, with 14 bases separating them. The CDR3 runs 14 residues. Germline assignment: CDR1 SGHRS and CDR2 YFSETQ. The CDR3 region is CASSSRAPEYEQYF. In DNA, the CDR3 is TGCGCCAGCAGCTCCCGGGCCCCGGAGTACGAGCAGTACTTC.

This clonotype came up a few times. The genes are TRBV20-1 and TRBJ2-4; 8 bases fit TRBD2. After removal of 5 bases from V and 6 bases from J, the junction contained 6 bases not matched to a gene. CDR3 length: 13 residues. Germline lookup yields CDR1 DFQATT and CDR2 SNEGSKA (reference sequence). CDR3 sequence reads: CSAGAGARNIQYF. CDR3 sequence (DNA): TGCAGTGCTGGAGCGGGAGCGAGAAACATTCAGTACTTC.

This clonotype was seen a few times. This rearrangement joins TRBV27 to TRBJ1-5, with 7 bases lining up with TRBD1. CDR3 length: 15 residues. Trimming removed 6 bases from V and 8 bases from J; junction bases left unmatched: 13. Germline lookup yields CDR1 MNHEY and CDR2 SMNVEV (reference sequence). CDR3 region: CASSTQRGGSKPQHF. The CDR3 DNA is TGTGCCAGCAGCACTCAGCGAGGGGGCAGTAAGCCCCAGCATTTT.

This clonotype was seen a few times. The chain employs TRBV6-2 or TRBV6-3 and TRBJ2-7, with 12 nucleotides matching TRBD1. Germline loops: CDR1 MNHEY, CDR2 SVGEGT. The trim removed 6 bases at V and 5 bases at J, leaving 17 bases unmatched. The CDR3 sequence is 18 residues long. The CDR3: CASSRDRGHLDLPNEQYF. CDR3 DNA sequence: TGTGCCAGCAGCCGGGACAGGGGGCATCTGGACCTACCTAACGAGCAGTACTTC.

Here the CDR3 reads CATSRARGAGELFF. The CDR3, as DNA: TGTGCCACCAGCAGGGCACGTGGCGCCGGGGAGCTGTTTTTT. The rearrangement joins TRBV15 to TRBJ2-2, with unresolved D. Germline assignment: CDR1 LNHNV and CDR2 YYDKDF (reference sequence). V gave up 3 bases and J gave up 6 bases, with 11 bases separating them. The CDR3 has 14 residues.

This clonotype was observed a few times. V is TRBV3-1 and J is TRBJ2-6; D is unresolved. This CDR3 is built from 16 residues. From germline, CDR1 is LGHDT and CDR2 YNNKEL (reference sequence). Trimming stripped 1 base from V and 3 bases from J, with 10 bases between. The CDR3 region has the DNA TGTGCCAGCAGCCAAGCAGCGTCTGGTGGGGCCAACGTCCTGACTTTC. Amino acids: CASSQAASGGANVLTF. Using reference TRBV3-1 and TRBJ2-6 for the parts outside the CDR3, the full variable domain is DTAVSQTPKYLVTQMGNDKSIKCEQNLGHDTMYWYKQDSKKFLKIMFSYNNKELIINETVPNRFSPKSPDKAHLNLHINSLELGDSAVYFCASSQAASGGANVLTFGAGSRLTVL.

This chain connects TRBV2 to TRBJ2-5; maybe TRBD1 (6 bases). CDR3 length equals 13 residues. Per germline, CDR1 SNHLY and CDR2 FYNNEI. Trimming took 10 bases from V and 2 from J, leaving 14 bases between them. The CDR3: CAIQRDTQETQYF. CDR3 DNA sequence: TGTGCCATCCAGAGGGACACTCAAGAGACCCAGTACTTC.

The rearrangement joins TRBV18 to TRBJ2-7; 7 bases match TRBD2. The CDR3 covers 14 residues. Germline trimming cut 3 bases from V and 7 bases from J; bases unmatched to any gene: 9. In germline, CDR1 is KGHSH, CDR2 LQKENI. The CDR3 is CASSPQGTTGEQYF. For the CDR3, the DNA is TGTGCCAGCTCACCCCAAGGGACTACGGGGGAGCAGTACTTC.

This clonotype was recorded at least ten times. The V gene is TRBV19, the J gene TRBJ2-5; possible D gene TRBD1, 6 bases. V was cut by 4 bases and J by 4 bases, with 16 bases left in between. Germline CDR1 and CDR2: LNHDA and SQIVND (reference sequence). The CDR3 totals 15 residues. The CDR3, as DNA: TGTGCCAGTAGTAGGGGGCAGGAGAGACGAGAGACCCAGTACTTC. Its protein is CASSRGQERRETQYF.

In its sample, this clonotype was seen a few times. The J gene is TRBJ1-1, the V gene TRBV30; 8 bases map to TRBD1. There are 12 residues in the CDR3. Germline values: CDR1 GTSNPN, CDR2 SVGIG (reference sequence). V dropped 2 bases and J dropped 10; count of bases not matched to a gene: 6. The CDR3 is CAWSQDRASAFF. As DNA, the CDR3 is TGTGCCTGGAGTCAGGACAGGGCCTCAGCTTTCTTT.

The rearrangement links TRBV5-1 to TRBJ1-2, with TRBD1 matching over 7 bases. The V segment lost 5 bases and the J segment 3 bases; nucleotides outside the gene matches: 4. The germline V gene encodes CDR1 SGHRS and CDR2 YFSETQ. The CDR3 loop spans 13 amino acids. The CDR3 reads CASRTDRDYGYTF. CDR3 DNA: TGCGCCAGCAGAACCGACAGGGACTATGGCTACACCTTC.

This clonotype was seen a handful of times. The J gene is TRBJ1-1, the V gene TRBV29-1, with a tentative D call TRBD1 (6 bases). V gave up 2 bases and J gave up 1 base, with 14 bases separating them. Germline CDR1 reads SQVTM; CDR2 reads ANQGSEA. CDR3 length: 15 amino acids. The CDR3 region is CSVEPPGTPNTEAFF. CDR3 coding DNA: TGCAGCGTTGAACCCCCCGGGACACCGAACACTGAAGCTTTCTTT. Together with reference TRBV29-1 and TRBJ1-1, the CDR3 gives the full variable domain: SAVISQKPSRDICQRGTSLTIQCQVDSQVTMMFWYRQQPGQSLTLIATANQGSEATYESGFVIDKFPISRPNLTFSTLTVSNMSPEDSSIYLCSVEPPGTPNTEAFFGQGTRLTVV.

This chain links TRBV5-1 with TRBJ2-3; 11 bases match TRBD2. CDR1 and CDR2 (germline): SGHRS, YFSETQ. The V segment lost 1 base and the J segment 2 bases; nucleotides outside the gene matches: 3. There are 16 residues in the CDR3. The CDR3 DNA sequence: TGCGCCAGCAGCTTGCTAGCGGGAGGTTTCACAGATACGCAGTATTTT. Residues: CASSLLAGGFTDTQYF.

This clonotype was observed a few times. The rearrangement joins TRBV5-5 to TRBJ2-1; 11 nucleotides match TRBD2. This CDR3 has 16 residues. The germline gives CDR1 SGHKS, CDR2 YYEKEE (reference sequence). Losses at the gene ends were 4 bases for V and 0 bases for J; bases not matched to a gene: 3. The CDR3 region has the DNA TGTGCCAGCAGCGTGGGACTAGCGGTCTCCTACAATGAGCAGTTCTTC. It specifies CASSVGLAVSYNEQFF.

This clonotype was observed a handful of times. The gene calls are TRBV5-1 and TRBJ1-6; D may be TRBD1 (6 bases). The V gene lost 3 bases and the J gene lost 7 bases, with 14 bases spanning the gap. Germline CDR1 reads SGHRS; CDR2 reads YFSETQ. This CDR3 comprises 15 residues. The CDR3 DNA is TGCGCCAGCAGCTCCACCGGGACACTCAATTCACCCCTCCACTTT. This gives the protein CASSSTGTLNSPLHF.

The chain links TRBV20-1 to TRBJ2-3; a possible D gene is TRBD2 (5 bases). There are 17 residues in the CDR3. Between the trimmed V and J ends, which lost 0 bases and 3 bases, there was a span of 19 bases. Looked up from germline, CDR1 is DFQATT and CDR2 is SNEGSKA (reference sequence). For the CDR3, the DNA is TGCAGTGCTAGAGATCGCATGAGCGGCCATGGGACAGATACGCAGTATTTT. Amino acid sequence: CSARDRMSGHGTDTQYF.

The table lists this clonotype with a few counts. The gene calls are TRBV3-1 and TRBJ1-4; no clear D. The CDR3 runs to 16 residues. V was trimmed by 1 base and J by 10 bases, leaving 19 bases between them. Germline V gene data show CDR1 as LGHDT and CDR2 as YNNKEL (reference sequence). CDR3 nucleotides: TGTGCCAGCAGCCAAGCCCCCGTCGTCAACGGCGGAAAACTGTTTTTT. Its protein is CASSQAPVVNGGKLFF.

CDR3 in amino acids: CASSWGFLEELFF. Here the CDR3 DNA reads TGTGCCAGCAGTTGGGGATTTCTGGAGGAGCTGTTTTTT. This chain links TRBV12-3 or TRBV12-4 with TRBJ2-2; D remains unclear. V shed 4 bases and J shed 10 bases, with 13 bases lying between them. The CDR3 consists of 13 residues.

A few counts support this clonotype. CDR3 DNA: TGTGCCAGCAAAAGGGCAGGGGCTATGAACACTGAAGCTTTCTTT. Its translation is CASKRAGAMNTEAFF. The chain is built from TRBV25-1 and TRBJ1-1; possible D gene TRBD1, 6 bases. The CDR3 has 15 amino acids. V was shortened by 7 bases and J by 0 bases, with 15 bases between the two germline ends. Germline lookup yields CDR1 MGHDK and CDR2 SYGVNS.

V gene TRBV20-1 combines with J gene TRBJ1-1; maybe TRBD1 (6 bases). The V end lost 5 bases, the J end lost 6 bases, and 16 bases lay between the germline ends. From germline, CDR1 is DFQATT and CDR2 SNEGSKA (reference sequence). The CDR3 runs to 13 residues. CDR3 coding DNA: TGCAGTGCTTCGTTGGGGGGCGCGGCTGAAGCTTTCTTT. It yields the protein CSASLGGAAEAFF.

This clonotype was found a few times. The J gene is TRBJ2-1, the V gene TRBV5-1, with 16 bases aligning to TRBD2. V lost 4 bases to trimming and J lost 5 bases; unmatched junction nucleotides: 9. The CDR3 runs to 18 residues. From germline, CDR1 is SGHRS and CDR2 YFSETQ. This CDR3 is CASSPGTSGRGGNNEQFF. For the CDR3, the DNA is TGCGCCAGCAGCCCCGGGACTAGCGGGAGGGGTGGGAACAATGAGCAGTTCTTC.